The 14 T cell receptor beta chains given below trace back to one sample, sequenced in a study of cytomegalovirus exposure and HLA in healthy donors. Primers for the PCR totalled 60 Vbeta and 13 Jbeta. Generated by immunoSEQ multiplex PCR, the TCRdb table keeps only in-frame clones and is missing some. The sample lists 150,000 to 200,000 clones, over 75% occurring once. The sequenced sample was PBMCs. All receptors come from a man between 45 and 60 years old in good health and CMV-seropositive.

The DNA for the CDR3 is TGCGCCAGCAGATTGGAGAGGAGTGGAAACACCATATATTTT. Translating it yields CASRLERSGNTIYF. The rearrangement joins TRBV4-1 to TRBJ1-3; D is uncertain. There are 14 residues in the CDR3. V was clipped by 6 bases and J by 3 bases, with 12 bases between them. CDR1 is MGHRA and CDR2 is YSYEKL in the germline V gene.

The chain couples TRBV5-1 to TRBJ2-3, with TRBD1 as a possible D gene (6 bases). The CDR3 sequence is 15 residues long. V lost 0 bases to trimming and J lost 3 bases, with 11 bases between them. The germline CDR1 and CDR2 sequences are SGHRS and YFSETQ. The chain's CDR3 is CASSLETGHTDTQYF. The DNA of the CDR3 is TGCGCCAGCAGCTTGGAAACAGGGCATACAGATACGCAGTATTTT. The full variable domain, in which reference TRBV5-1 and TRBJ2-3 provide the parts outside the CDR3, is KAGVTQTPRYLIKTRGQQVTLSCSPISGHRSVSWYQQTPGQGLQFLFEYFSETQRNKGNFPGRFSGRQFSNSRSEMNVSTLELGDSALYLCASSLETGHTDTQYFGPGTRLTVL.

The chain links TRBV7-9 to TRBJ2-7, with a weak D call TRBD1 (6 bases). Germline V gene lookup returns CDR1 SEHNR and CDR2 FQNEAQ (reference sequence). Trimming pared 4 bases from V and 7 bases from J, leaving 23 bases between. This CDR3 is 16 amino acids long. The CDR3: CASSSTGPTGSNEQYV. The CDR3 nucleotides are TGTGCCAGCAGCTCCACAGGGCCCACAGGGTCGAATGAGCAGTACGTC.

The rearrangement joins TRBV29-1 to TRBJ1-1, with D tentatively TRBD1 (6 bases). Trimming took 5 bases from V and 6 from J, leaving 19 bases between them. The CDR3 contains 14 residues. Per germline, CDR1 SQVTM and CDR2 ANQGSEA. The chain's CDR3 is CSVKSGDAGPEAFF. CDR3 nucleotide sequence: TGCAGCGTTAAATCAGGGGACGCCGGACCTGAAGCTTTCTTT.

In nucleotides, the CDR3 is TGTGCCAGTAGCTCGTTACCGGACAGGGAGAAAGGCTACACCTTC. Translating gives CASSSLPDREKGYTF. This rearrangement joins TRBV19 to TRBJ1-2, with 8 bases lining up with TRBD1. This CDR3 spans 15 amino acids. V dropped 6 bases and J dropped 8; count of bases not matched to a gene: 14. Germline CDR1 and CDR2: LNHDA and SQIVND (reference sequence).

The V and J genes are TRBV28 and TRBJ2-5, with D perhaps matching TRBD1 (7 bases). V was shortened by 5 bases and J by 3 bases, with 19 bases between the two germline ends. CDR3 length equals 16 residues. In germline, CDR1 is MDHEN, CDR2 SYDVKM. The DNA for the CDR3 is TGTGCCAGCAGTGGGGACTCGGGACAGATTAAAGAGACCCAGTACTTC. Residues: CASSGDSGQIKETQYF.

The CDR3 DNA reads TGTGCCAGCAGCGACGGACAGGGGATCGGGGCCAACGTCCTGACTTTC. Its translation is CASSDGQGIGANVLTF. The chain couples TRBV7-2 to TRBJ2-6; 9 nucleotides line up with TRBD1. J was trimmed by 4 bases and V by 5 bases; bases with no gene match: 6. The length of the CDR3 is 16 residues. Germline CDR1 reads SGHTA; CDR2 reads FQGNSA.

The chain joins TRBV7-8 to TRBJ2-5, with 11 nucleotides matching TRBD2. The ends lost 5 bases at V and 5 bases at J; junction bases unmatched: 4. The CDR3 is 14 residues long. In germline, CDR1 is SGHVS, CDR2 FQNEAQ. CDR3 in DNA: TGTGCCAGCAGCGAACTAGCGGGGGAGGAGACCCAGTACTTC. It translates to CASSELAGEETQYF. The entire variable domain, with the rest obtained from reference TRBV7-8 and TRBJ2-5, is as follows: GAGVSQSPRYKVAKRGQDVALRCDPISGHVSLFWYQQALGQGPEFLTYFQNEAQLDKSGLPSDRFFAERPEGSVSTLKIQRTQQEDSAVYLCASSELAGEETQYFGPGTRLLVL.

This clone was seen a few times. The gene calls are TRBV6-6 and TRBJ1-5; D remains ambiguous. The ends were cut back, 0 bases at V and 0 bases at J, with 9 bases in the middle. The germline gives CDR1 MNHNY, CDR2 SVGAGI (reference sequence). The CDR3 is 16 amino acids. The CDR3 reads CASSYSPQVSNQPQHF. The DNA for the CDR3 is TGTGCCAGCAGTTACTCCCCGCAGGTTAGCAATCAGCCCCAGCATTTT.

The chain links TRBV5-8 to TRBJ2-7; D call uncertain. V shed 0 bases and J shed 0 bases, with 10 bases lying between them. CDR3 length: 15 amino acids. From germline, CDR1 is SGHTS and CDR2 YDEGEE. As DNA, the CDR3 is TGTGCCAGCAGCTTGGCCGTAGGTGACTCCTACGAGCAGTACGTC. This gives the protein CASSLAVGDSYEQYV.

CDR3 sequence: CASRDWAYEQYF. For the CDR3, the DNA is TGTGCCAGCAGAGACTGGGCCTACGAGCAGTACTTC. The chain combines TRBV2 with TRBJ2-7; D not certain. V was clipped by 6 bases and J by 2 bases, with 8 bases between them. The CDR3 spans 12 residues. The germline V gene has CDR1 SNHLY and CDR2 FYNNEI.

Details on this clone: The identical CDR3 is also encoded by other nucleotide sequences in the sample. J is TRBJ1-3 and V is TRBV2, with 7 bases that match TRBD1. Germline V gives CDR1 SNHLY, CDR2 FYNNEI. The CDR3 contains 14 residues. Unmatched junction bases numbered 3, after V lost 3 bases and J lost 4 bases. CDR3 nucleotide sequence: TGTGCCAGCAGTGATCGGACAGGAGGAAACACCATATATTTT. It yields the protein CASSDRTGGNTIYF.

The CDR3 loop reads CASSPGQRSTDTQYF. The CDR3 bases are TGTGCCAGCAGTCCGGGACAGAGGAGCACAGATACGCAGTATTTT. The rearrangement joins TRBV2 to TRBJ2-3; 7 bases match TRBD1. The CDR3 contains 15 residues. Germline V gene sequence: CDR1 SNHLY, CDR2 FYNNEI. With 5 bases clipped from V and 0 bases from J, the junction kept 5 bases outside the gene matches.

The chain uses TRBV7-8 and TRBJ2-1; 8 nucleotides match TRBD1. Germline CDR1 is SGHVS and CDR2 is FQNEAQ. After removal of 5 bases from V and 7 bases from J, the junction contained 4 bases not matched to a gene. The CDR3 sequence is 13 residues long. CDR3 in amino acids: CASSQDRGNEQFF. The CDR3 DNA sequence: TGTGCCAGCAGCCAAGACAGGGGTAATGAGCAGTTCTTC. Full variable domain (missing parts from reference TRBV7-8 and TRBJ2-1): GAGVSQSPRYKVAKRGQDVALRCDPISGHVSLFWYQQALGQGPEFLTYFQNEAQLDKSGLPSDRFFAERPEGSVSTLKIQRTQQEDSAVYLCASSQDRGNEQFFGPGTRLTVL.